This section outlines one TCR beta chain sequence together with its context. This sample was included in a study of blood T cell repertoires in COVID-19. Looking at the study overall: Donors in the United States, Italy and Spain gave samples during acute or convalescent COVID-19. Sources were T cells, B-cell-depleted T cells, or PBMCs; the material itself was cDNA or gDNA.

The germline V gene has CDR1 SGDLS and CDR2 YYNGEE. The CDR3 extends over 14 amino acids. The trim removed 3 bases at V and 4 bases at J, leaving 5 bases unmatched. Per the original methods: Amplification of reference gene primers provided the estimated nucleated cell counts. Some clones are missing from TCRdb's copy, which holds only in-frame ones; the method was immunoSEQ multiplex PCR. D and trimming come from the DNA, and the V and J calls and clone size come from that table. This sample has more than 110,000 clones, with 80% to 90% found just once. J is TRBJ1-2 and V is TRBV9, with 8 bases lining up with TRBD1. This TCR was recovered from a woman older than 75 with acute or convalescent COVID-19. Sequenced sample: peripheral blood. The CDR3 sequence is CASSATQGAYGYTF. CDR3 nucleotides: TGTGCCAGCAGCGCCACTCAGGGGGCCTATGGCTACACCTTC.